The sequence of this T cell receptor (beta chain) was determined in a study of PD-L1 blockade in urothelial cancer. Study in general: Blood analyses occurred 3 weeks (second dose) and 6 weeks post treatment start.

The CDR3 loop spans 17 amino acids. Trimming pared 4 bases from V and 6 bases from J, leaving 25 bases between. CDR1 and CDR2 (germline): SEHNR, FQNEAQ (reference sequence). This clone was counted only a few times. The antigen is unknown. The method was immunoSEQ multiplex PCR; TCRdb's version includes in-frame clones alone and lacks a portion of them. The repertoire holds 25,000 to 30,000 clones, with 80% to 85% as singletons. The study's findings and limits: Where pretreatment blood TCR clonality fell below the median, better survival was predicted.

Indicated time point: peripheral blood 6 weeks after treatment start. Locally advanced or metastatic urothelial carcinoma was present in patients. All patients handed over anywhere from 1 to 8 samples, pretreatment and on-treatment. The rearrangement uses TRBV7-9 and TRBJ2-7, with D possibly matching TRBD2 (7 bases). The sample consisted of PBMCs, taken around atezolizumab (anti-PD-L1) treatment. The receptor was derived from a man between 65 and 85 years old with urothelial cancer. CDR3: CASSSYRGGDTKGEQYF. The CDR3 region has the DNA TGTGCCAGCAGCTCGTACCGGGGAGGGGACACAAAGGGCGAGCAGTACTTC.